A single sample is the source of the 29 T cell receptor beta chains below, sequenced in a study of neoadjuvant anti-PD-1 for oral cavity cancer. Method: immunoSEQ multiplex PCR; TCRdb's copy keeps in-frame clones and lacks some. The sample lists about 42,000 clones; approximately 80% were seen once. Time point in this sample: after neoadjuvant nivolumab, at surgical resection. The starting material was PBMCs, obtained after nivolumab (anti-PD-1) treatment. The receptors originated from a person between 40 and 80 years old with oral cavity squamous cell carcinoma.

V gene TRBV20-1 combines with J gene TRBJ2-1, with D possibly matching TRBD2 (5 bases). Germline lookup yields CDR1 DFQATT and CDR2 SNEGSKA (reference sequence). The V end lost 6 bases, the J end lost 5 bases, and 8 bases lay between the germline ends. The CDR3 is made up of 11 amino acids. The CDR3 nucleotides read TGCAGTGCGTCACTAGACAATGAGCAGTTCTTC. Translating gives CSASLDNEQFF.

CDR3 in DNA: TGTGCCAGCAGCTCCGGAGGGGTTAGGGGCTACACCTTC. Translating it yields CASSSGGVRGYTF. This chain joins TRBV5-6 and TRBJ1-2, with D maybe TRBD1 (5 bases). The CDR3 is made up of 13 amino acids. Germline CDR1 and CDR2: SGHDT and YYEEEE. V gave up 3 bases and J gave up 8 bases, with 14 bases separating them.

The chain has TRBV7-8 and TRBJ2-4; D gene uncertain. Germline V gene sequence: CDR1 SGHVS, CDR2 FQNEAQ. The CDR3 runs to 15 residues. Trimming stripped 1 base from V and 0 bases from J, with 7 bases between. The CDR3 bases are TGTGCCAGCAGCTTAGGGACCGTAGCCAAAAACATTCAGTACTTC. Translating it yields CASSLGTVAKNIQYF.

The chain uses TRBV4-1 and TRBJ2-2, with 12 bases matching TRBD1. Germline trimming cut 5 bases from V and 4 bases from J; bases unmatched to any gene: 5. Germline V gene sequence: CDR1 MGHRA, CDR2 YSYEKL. The CDR3 sequence is 16 residues long. This CDR3 reads CASSGDRGLSTGELFF. For the CDR3, the DNA is TGCGCCAGCAGCGGGGACAGGGGGCTTAGCACCGGGGAGCTGTTTTTT.

V and J are TRBV30 and TRBJ1-2, with D tentatively TRBD1 (6 bases). Trimming removed 2 bases at V and 0 bases at J, with 13 bases between. The CDR3 totals 15 residues. Germline assignment: CDR1 GTSNPN and CDR2 SVGIG (reference sequence). The DNA of the CDR3 is TGTGCCTGGAGTTCCACAGGGCTAGCTAACTATGGCTACACCTTC. This codes for CAWSSTGLANYGYTF.

This clone turned up a few times. The chain is built from TRBV4-1 and TRBJ2-3; 7 positions match TRBD2. Germline CDR1 is MGHRA and CDR2 is YSYEKL. This CDR3 is built from 19 residues. V gave up 0 bases and J gave up 0 bases; unmatched junction bases: 12. CDR3 in amino acids: CASSQDPSRLAPSTDTQYF. Here the CDR3 DNA reads TGCGCCAGCAGCCAAGATCCCTCCCGACTAGCCCCTAGCACAGATACGCAGTATTTT.

This chain uses TRBV11-2 with TRBJ1-1, with a tentative D call TRBD1 (6 bases). The ends were cut back, 4 bases at V and 8 bases at J, with 17 bases in the middle. The CDR3 covers 14 residues. CDR1 is SGHAT, CDR2 FQNNGV, per germline. This CDR3 reads CASSSGPDRYEAFF. CDR3 DNA: TGTGCCAGCAGCTCCGGACCCGACAGGTACGAAGCTTTCTTT.

The rearrangement uses TRBV7-6 and TRBJ2-7; D may be TRBD1 (6 bases). The ends were cut back, 5 bases at V and 2 bases at J, with 13 bases in the middle. Germline V gene sequence: CDR1 SGHVS, CDR2 FNYEAQ. This CDR3 is built from 14 residues. CDR3 DNA: TGTGCCAGCAGCACTCCGACAGGAGCCTACGAGCAGTACTTC. Translation: CASSTPTGAYEQYF.

This chain joins TRBV7-9 and TRBJ1-4, with D maybe TRBD1 (6 bases). V lost 5 bases, J lost 8 bases, and 21 bases lay in between. This CDR3 contains 16 residues. Germline assignment: CDR1 SEHNR and CDR2 FQNEAQ (reference sequence). The CDR3 protein is CASSAGGPGQGEKLFF. The CDR3 region has the DNA TGTGCCAGCAGCGCGGGGGGGCCAGGGCAGGGAGAAAAACTGTTTTTT.

The chain links TRBV6-6 to TRBJ2-7; 9 nucleotides match TRBD1. The CDR3 consists of 16 residues. J was trimmed by 0 bases and V by 5 bases; bases with no gene match: 8. CDR1 MNHNY and CDR2 SVGAGI come from the germline V gene (reference sequence). CDR3 sequence (DNA): TGTGCCAGCAGTACACAGGGGGCGGTGAGCTCCTACGAGCAGTACTTC. This sequence encodes CASSTQGAVSSYEQYF.

This chain uses TRBV6-5 with TRBJ1-6, with 7 bases fitting TRBD1. Germline CDR1 MNHEY, CDR2 SVGAGI. This CDR3 is built from 15 residues. V lost 3 bases, J lost 8 bases, and 7 bases stayed unmatched. CDR3 loop: CASSYTTGEDSPLHF. For the CDR3, the DNA is TGTGCCAGCAGTTATACCACAGGGGAGGATTCACCCCTCCACTTT.

The rearrangement uses TRBV5-6 and TRBJ1-5; TRBD1 might be the D (6 bases). Looked up from germline, CDR1 is SGHDT and CDR2 is YYEEEE. The germline V and J ends were trimmed by 4 bases and 5 bases, with 16 bases remaining between them. CDR3 size: 15 residues. The CDR3 coding sequence is TGTGCCAGCAGCCTAGGGGGGGGGCCGGATCAGCCCCAGCATTTT. Protein: CASSLGGGPDQPQHF.

In this sample, this clone turned up a few times. The rearrangement uses TRBV5-1 and TRBJ1-2; 8 bases are shared with TRBD1. From germline, CDR1 is SGHRS and CDR2 YFSETQ. V lost 0 bases to trimming and J lost 8 bases; unmatched junction nucleotides: 6. The CDR3 totals 14 residues. DNA for the CDR3: TGCGCCAGCAGCTTGGAAGCGACAGGGGTAGGCTACACCTTC. Protein sequence: CASSLEATGVGYTF. The full variable domain, with the rest looked up from reference TRBV5-1 and TRBJ1-2, is KAGVTQTPRYLIKTRGQQVTLSCSPISGHRSVSWYQQTPGQGLQFLFEYFSETQRNKGNFPGRFSGRQFSNSRSEMNVSTLELGDSALYLCASSLEATGVGYTFGSGTRLTVV.

The chain links TRBV5-1 to TRBJ2-1; the D gene could be TRBD1 or TRBD2 (5 bases each). Per the germline V gene, CDR1 is SGHRS and CDR2 is YFSETQ. Trimming pared 4 bases from V and 8 bases from J, leaving 22 bases between. This CDR3 is 16 amino acids long. The CDR3 nucleotides read TGCGCCAGCAGCCTACCATCGAGGGTCGGGGCAGATGAGCAGTTCTTC. This translates into CASSLPSRVGADEQFF.

The rearrangement uses TRBV5-6 and TRBJ2-1; 7 bases match TRBD2. Germline V CDR1 and CDR2: SGHDT, YYEEEE. V lost 5 bases, J lost 5 bases, and 4 bases stayed unmatched. The CDR3 has 13 amino acids. DNA of the CDR3: TGTGCCAGCAGGACACTAGCGAACAATGAGCAGTTCTTC. This codes for CASRTLANNEQFF.

The chain employs TRBV27 and TRBJ2-2; 10 bases match TRBD1. The ends lost 5 bases at V and 5 bases at J; junction bases unmatched: 8. Germline-derived CDR1 and CDR2 are MNHEY and SMNVEV (reference sequence). This CDR3 region has 16 residues. The CDR3 DNA sequence: TGTGCCAGCAGTAGACCGGGACAGGGGCGAACCGGGGAGCTGTTTTTT. This encodes CASSRPGQGRTGELFF.

This chain joins TRBV18 and TRBJ1-4; unclear D gene. With 3 bases removed from V and 8 bases from J, the gap between germline ends came to 13 bases. Germline CDR1 and CDR2: KGHSH and LQKENI. This CDR3 spans 14 amino acids. In DNA form, the CDR3 reads TGTGCCAGCTCACCGACACCGGCAGAAGAAAAACTGTTTTTT. Translation gives CASSPTPAEEKLFF.

The V call is TRBV5-1, the J call TRBJ1-3; 7 nucleotides line up with TRBD1. This CDR3 is 18 amino acids long. From germline, CDR1 is SGHRS and CDR2 YFSETQ. With 0 bases clipped from V and 4 bases from J, the junction kept 13 bases outside the gene matches. The CDR3 here is CASSLGLRGPGGGNTIYF. As DNA, the CDR3 is TGCGCCAGCAGCTTGGGATTAAGGGGGCCAGGCGGAGGAAACACCATATATTTT.

This clone was seen only once. This rearrangement joins TRBV25-1 to TRBJ2-2; 10 bases are shared with TRBD2. The CDR3 has 15 amino acids. Trimming cost V 4 bases and J 5 bases; bases outside gene matches: 4. Germline assignment: CDR1 MGHDK and CDR2 SYGVNS. The CDR3: CASSAAGGPTGELFF. The CDR3, as DNA: TGTGCCAGCAGTGCAGCGGGGGGGCCAACCGGGGAGCTGTTTTTT. The whole variable domain, filled in from reference TRBV25-1 and TRBJ2-2, reads EADIYQTPRYLVIGTGKKITLECSQTMGHDKMYWYQQDPGMELHLIHYSYGVNSTEKGDLSSESTVSRIRTEHFPLTLESARPSHTSQYLCASSAAGGPTGELFFGEGSRLTVL.

The chain joins TRBV5-4 to TRBJ2-5; TRBD2 aligns across 9 bases. V was pared by 3 bases and J by 3 bases, with 6 bases of the junction left unmatched. Germline V gene sequence: CDR1 SGHNT, CDR2 YYREEE (reference sequence). This CDR3 contains 15 residues. The CDR3 nucleotides read TGTGCCAGCAGCTCGGCTAGCGGGATGAAAGAGACCCAGTACTTC. Its protein is CASSSASGMKETQYF.

This clone is deemed large. This chain connects TRBV7-6 to TRBJ1-1; D unresolved. The germline V gene has CDR1 SGHVS and CDR2 FNYEAQ. The CDR3 is 16 residues long. V lost 4 bases to trimming and J lost 0 bases, with 15 bases between them. Here the CDR3 reads CASSSKVRYMNTEAFF. The CDR3 DNA sequence: TGTGCCAGCAGCTCGAAAGTTAGGTACATGAACACTGAAGCTTTCTTT. Supplemented by reference TRBV7-6 and TRBJ1-1, the full variable domain reads GAGVSQSPRYKVTKRGQDVALRCDPISGHVSLYWYRQALGQGPEFLTYFNYEAQQDKSGLPNDRFSAERPEGSISTLTIQRTEQRDSAMYRCASSSKVRYMNTEAFFGQGTRLTVV.

The chain carries TRBV7-8 and TRBJ2-7, with 8 bases that match TRBD1. This CDR3 has 12 amino acids. The germline CDR1 and CDR2 sequences are SGHVS and FQNEAQ. Trimming took 6 bases from V and 3 from J; bases not matched to a gene: 1. The CDR3 sequence: CASRQGVYEQYF. The CDR3 DNA reads TGTGCCAGCAGACAGGGGGTCTACGAGCAGTACTTC.

The chain couples TRBV7-9 to TRBJ1-1; tentative D call: TRBD1 (6 bases). Trimming removed 3 bases at V and 3 bases at J, with 8 bases between. CDR3 length: 13 amino acids. Germline V gene data show CDR1 as SEHNR and CDR2 as FQNEAQ (reference sequence). CDR3: CASSFKGDTEAFF. The CDR3 DNA reads as TGTGCCAGCAGCTTTAAGGGGGACACTGAAGCTTTCTTT.

The V and J genes are TRBV4-1 and TRBJ2-5; 12 bases match TRBD2. Germline V gene sequence: CDR1 MGHRA, CDR2 YSYEKL. This CDR3 contains 17 residues. Losses at the gene ends were 1 base for V and 5 bases for J; bases not matched to a gene: 8. The CDR3 spells CASSQGLAGATGETQYF. CDR3 nucleotide sequence: TGCGCCAGCAGCCAAGGACTAGCGGGGGCCACGGGGGAGACCCAGTACTTC.

The chain has TRBV9 and TRBJ2-1; 9 positions agree with TRBD2. The CDR3 has 16 amino acids. The V gene end was trimmed by 4 bases and the J gene end by 4 bases; junction bases not matched to a gene: 9. Germline V gene lookup returns CDR1 SGDLS and CDR2 YYNGEE. CDR3 sequence (DNA): TGTGCCAGCAGCCCCTCCTCTAGCGGGATTTACAATGAGCAGTTCTTC. This translates into CASSPSSSGIYNEQFF.

V usage is TRBV28 and J usage is TRBJ2-7; possibly TRBD2 for D (5 bases). In germline, CDR1 is MDHEN, CDR2 SYDVKM. V was clipped by 5 bases and J by 2 bases, with 7 bases between them. The CDR3 contains 12 residues. CDR3 DNA sequence: TGTGCCAGCAGTGTCGGGACCTACGAGCAGTACTTC. Protein product: CASSVGTYEQYF.

This clone showed up just a few times. This chain links TRBV6-5 with TRBJ1-1; no definite D call. Trimming took off 5 bases at V and 2 bases at J, with 9 bases between the two ends. CDR1 is MNHEY, CDR2 SVGAGI, per germline. The CDR3 totals 13 residues. Here the CDR3 reads CASSRAGNTEAFF. In DNA, the CDR3 is TGTGCCAGCAGTAGGGCGGGAAACACTGAAGCTTTCTTT.

This CDR3 reads CASSLTSSGGGSTDTQYF. CDR3 nucleotide sequence: TGTGCCAGCAGCTTAACCTCTAGCGGGGGAGGGAGCACAGATACGCAGTATTTT. The J gene is TRBJ2-3, the V gene TRBV7-3, with TRBD2 identical over 10 bases. The ends lost 0 bases at V and 0 bases at J; junction bases unmatched: 6. The CDR3 runs 18 residues. Germline lookup yields CDR1 SGHTA and CDR2 FQGTGA.

The chain uses TRBV19 and TRBJ2-7; TRBD2 aligns across 9 bases. Per germline, CDR1 LNHDA and CDR2 SQIVND (reference sequence). The V segment lost 4 bases and the J segment 2 bases; nucleotides outside the gene matches: 6. The CDR3 is 15 residues long. The CDR3 here is CASSTGLALTYEQYF. CDR3 nucleotides: TGTGCCAGTAGTACCGGACTAGCGTTAACCTACGAGCAGTACTTC.